Reported below is one T cell receptor beta chain. The record originates from a study of blood T cell repertoires in COVID-19. Whole-study context: Whether acute or convalescent, the COVID-19 samples came from the United States, Italy and Spain. PBMCs, B-cell-depleted T cells, or T cells provided the cDNA or gDNA that made up the material.

Germline V CDR1 and CDR2: SGHTS, YDEGEE. The CDR3 runs 15 residues. Deletions cut 2 bases from V and 1 base from J, with 10 bases between. The authors' processing: Reference gene primer amplification in the assay estimated nucleated cell counts. Some clones are missing from TCRdb's copy, which holds only in-frame ones; the method was immunoSEQ multiplex PCR. V and J calls and clone size are as listed in that table; D and trimming were resolved from the DNA. The data contain 150,000 to 200,000 clones, roughly four fifths of them seen just once; the ten biggest clones take up approximately 1.4%. The source of this sequence is a human donor in a cohort sampled during active COVID-19. The chain links TRBV5-8 to TRBJ1-5; D unresolved. Input material: peripheral blood. CDR3 residues: CASSLGGRSNQPQHF. CDR3 DNA sequence: TGTGCCAGCAGCTTAGGAGGGCGCAGCAATCAGCCCCAGCATTTT. Looking up the rest from reference TRBV5-8 and TRBJ1-5 gives the full variable domain: EAGVTQSPTHLIKTRGQQATLRCSPISGHTSVYWYQQALGLGLQFLLWYDEGEERNRGNFPPRFSGRQFPNYSSELNVNALELEDSALYLCASSLGGRSNQPQHFGDGTRLSIL.